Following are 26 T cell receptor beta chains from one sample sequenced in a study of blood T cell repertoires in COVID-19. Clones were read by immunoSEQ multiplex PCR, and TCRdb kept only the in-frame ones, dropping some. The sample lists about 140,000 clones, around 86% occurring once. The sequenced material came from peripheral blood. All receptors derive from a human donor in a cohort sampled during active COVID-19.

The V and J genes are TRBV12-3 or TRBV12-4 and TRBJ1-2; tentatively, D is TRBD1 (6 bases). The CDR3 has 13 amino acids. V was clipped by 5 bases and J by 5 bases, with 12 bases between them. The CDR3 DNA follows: TGTGCCAGCAGTCTCAGACAGGCTTATGGCTACACCTTC. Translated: CASSLRQAYGYTF.

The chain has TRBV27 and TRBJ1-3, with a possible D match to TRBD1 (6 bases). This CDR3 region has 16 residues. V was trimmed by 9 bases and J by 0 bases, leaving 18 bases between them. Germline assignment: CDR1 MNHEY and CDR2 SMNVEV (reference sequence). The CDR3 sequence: CARAFRGQFSGNTIYF. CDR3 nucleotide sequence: TGTGCCAGGGCATTCCGAGGACAGTTCTCTGGAAACACCATATATTTT.

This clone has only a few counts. The CDR3 is CASSYEGGQFYNEQFF. The DNA of the CDR3 is TGTGCCAGCAGCTACGAGGGCGGCCAGTTCTACAATGAGCAGTTCTTC. This rearrangement joins TRBV7-6 to TRBJ2-1, with a possible D match to TRBD2 (5 bases). The V and J ends lost 4 bases and 3 bases respectively, with 16 bases between them. The germline V gene has CDR1 SGHVS and CDR2 FNYEAQ. The CDR3 loop spans 16 amino acids.

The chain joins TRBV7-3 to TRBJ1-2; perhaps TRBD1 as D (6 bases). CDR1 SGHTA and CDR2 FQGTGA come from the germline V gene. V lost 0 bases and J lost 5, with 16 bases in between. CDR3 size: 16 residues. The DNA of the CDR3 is TGTGCCAGCAGCTTAACCCCGTCCGACAGGCGTTATGGCTACACCTTC. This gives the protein CASSLTPSDRRYGYTF.

DNA of the CDR3: TGTGCCAGCAGCCTAGATAGGGGGGGGTATTACAATGAGCAGTTCTTC. Translated: CASSLDRGGYYNEQFF. The chain recombines TRBV5-8 with TRBJ2-1; the D gene is possibly TRBD2 (7 bases). The CDR3 runs to 16 residues. V was pared by 4 bases and J by 4 bases, with 18 bases between. Germline assignment: CDR1 SGHTS and CDR2 YDEGEE.

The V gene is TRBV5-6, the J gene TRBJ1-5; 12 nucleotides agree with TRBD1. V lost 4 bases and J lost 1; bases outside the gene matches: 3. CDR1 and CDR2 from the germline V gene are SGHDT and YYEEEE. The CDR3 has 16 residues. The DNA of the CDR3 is TGTGCCAGCAGCCGGGACAGGGGGCTAAGCAATCAGCCCCAGCATTTT. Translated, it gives CASSRDRGLSNQPQHF.

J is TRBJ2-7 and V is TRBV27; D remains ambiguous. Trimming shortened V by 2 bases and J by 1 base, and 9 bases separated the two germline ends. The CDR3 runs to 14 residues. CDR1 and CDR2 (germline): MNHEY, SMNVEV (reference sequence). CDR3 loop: CASSLKPLSYEQYF. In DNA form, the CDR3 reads TGTGCCAGCAGTTTAAAGCCGCTTTCCTACGAGCAGTACTTC.

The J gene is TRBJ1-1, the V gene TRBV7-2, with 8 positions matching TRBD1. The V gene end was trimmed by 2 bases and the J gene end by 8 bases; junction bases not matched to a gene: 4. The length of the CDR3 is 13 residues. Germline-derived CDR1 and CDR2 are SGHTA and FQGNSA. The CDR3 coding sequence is TGTGCCAGCAGCTTACGAAGGGACAGGGAAGCTTTCTTT. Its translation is CASSLRRDREAFF.

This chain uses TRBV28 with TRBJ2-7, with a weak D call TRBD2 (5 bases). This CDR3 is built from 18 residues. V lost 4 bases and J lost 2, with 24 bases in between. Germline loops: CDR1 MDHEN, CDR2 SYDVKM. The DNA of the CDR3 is TGTGCCAGCAGTTACGTAGTATCTCTAGCCCCCCCAACCTACGAGCAGTACTTC. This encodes CASSYVVSLAPPTYEQYF.

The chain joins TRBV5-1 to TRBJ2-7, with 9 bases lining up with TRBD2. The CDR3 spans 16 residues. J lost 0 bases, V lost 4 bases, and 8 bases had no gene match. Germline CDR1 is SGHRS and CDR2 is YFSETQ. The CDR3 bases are TGCGCCAGCAGCCCGCCGACTAGCGGTAGCTCCTACGAGCAGTACTTC. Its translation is CASSPPTSGSSYEQYF. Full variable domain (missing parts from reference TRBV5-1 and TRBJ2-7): KAGVTQTPRYLIKTRGQQVTLSCSPISGHRSVSWYQQTPGQGLQFLFEYFSETQRNKGNFPGRFSGRQFSNSRSEMNVSTLELGDSALYLCASSPPTSGSSYEQYFGPGTRLTVT.

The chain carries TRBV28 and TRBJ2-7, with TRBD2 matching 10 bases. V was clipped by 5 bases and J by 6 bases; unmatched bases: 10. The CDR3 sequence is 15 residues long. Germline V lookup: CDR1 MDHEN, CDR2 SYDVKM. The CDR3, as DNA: TGTGCCAGCAGTAGGAGCGGGAGGGCCCCTCTCGAGCAGTACTTC. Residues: CASSRSGRAPLEQYF.

The chain's CDR3 is CASSPVQGANSPYF. As DNA, the CDR3 is TGCGCCAGCAGCCCGGTGCAGGGGGCTAACTCACCGTATTTT. The chain recombines TRBV5-1 with TRBJ2-3, with 8 positions matching TRBD1. V lost 4 bases, J lost 14 bases, and 15 bases stayed unmatched. This CDR3 has 14 residues. CDR1 and CDR2 from the germline V gene are SGHRS and YFSETQ.

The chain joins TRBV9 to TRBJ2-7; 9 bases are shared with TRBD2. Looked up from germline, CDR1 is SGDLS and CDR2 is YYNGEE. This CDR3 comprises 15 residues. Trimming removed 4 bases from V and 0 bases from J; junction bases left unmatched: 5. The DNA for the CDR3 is TGTGCCAGCAGCTTAGGACTAGCGTCCTCCTACGAGCAGTACTTC. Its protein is CASSLGLASSYEQYF. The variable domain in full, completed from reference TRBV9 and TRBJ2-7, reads DSGVTQTPKHLITATGQRVTLRCSPRSGDLSVYWYQQSLDQGLQFLIQYYNGEERAKGNILERFSAQQFPDLHSELNLSSLELGDSALYFCASSLGLASSYEQYFGPGTRLTVT.

CDR3 in DNA: TGTGCCAGTAGTCCCCGGGCTAGCGGGAGATCTTCAACGGAGCAGTACTTC. The encoded protein is CASSPRASGRSSTEQYF. The J gene is TRBJ2-7, the V gene TRBV19; TRBD2 agrees at 10 bases. Germline V gives CDR1 LNHDA, CDR2 SQIVND (reference sequence). J lost 7 bases, V lost 5 bases, and 17 bases had no gene match. The CDR3 length is 17 residues.

The CDR3 nucleotides read TGCGCCAGCAGCACGCGCGGACAGGGCAGCTCTGGAAACACCATATATTTT. It encodes CASSTRGQGSSGNTIYF. V gene TRBV5-1 combines with J gene TRBJ1-3; 8 positions agree with TRBD1. Per the germline V gene, CDR1 is SGHRS and CDR2 is YFSETQ. The junction had 9 bases not matched to a gene; V was cut back by 4 bases and J by 0 bases. The CDR3 spans 17 residues.

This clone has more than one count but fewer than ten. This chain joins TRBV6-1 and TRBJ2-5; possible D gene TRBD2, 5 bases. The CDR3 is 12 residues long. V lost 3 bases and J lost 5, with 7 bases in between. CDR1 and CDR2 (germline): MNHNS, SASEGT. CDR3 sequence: CASSDTGETQYF. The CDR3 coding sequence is TGTGCCAGCAGTGATACGGGGGAGACCCAGTACTTC.

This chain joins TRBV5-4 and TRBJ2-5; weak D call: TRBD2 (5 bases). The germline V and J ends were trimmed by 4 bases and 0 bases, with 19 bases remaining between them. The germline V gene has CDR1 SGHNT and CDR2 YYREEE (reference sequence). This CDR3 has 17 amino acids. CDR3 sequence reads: CASSPQGRETYQETQYF. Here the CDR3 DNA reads TGTGCCAGCAGCCCCCAAGGCCGGGAAACGTACCAAGAGACCCAGTACTTC.

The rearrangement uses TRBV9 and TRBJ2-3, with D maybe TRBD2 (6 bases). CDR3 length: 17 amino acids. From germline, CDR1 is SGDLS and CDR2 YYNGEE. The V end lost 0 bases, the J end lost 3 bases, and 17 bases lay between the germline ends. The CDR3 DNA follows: TGTGCCAGCAGCGTAGTGGGGATCAGCGGGCCGACAGATACGCAGTATTTT. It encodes CASSVVGISGPTDTQYF. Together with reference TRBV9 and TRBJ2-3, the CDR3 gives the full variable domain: DSGVTQTPKHLITATGQRVTLRCSPRSGDLSVYWYQQSLDQGLQFLIQYYNGEERAKGNILERFSAQQFPDLHSELNLSSLELGDSALYFCASSVVGISGPTDTQYFGPGTRLTVL.

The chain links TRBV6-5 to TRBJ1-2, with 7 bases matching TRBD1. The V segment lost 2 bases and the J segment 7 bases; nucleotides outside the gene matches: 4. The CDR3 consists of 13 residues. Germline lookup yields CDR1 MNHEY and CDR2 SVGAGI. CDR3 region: CASSYGTAAGYTF. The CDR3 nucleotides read TGTGCCAGCAGTTACGGGACAGCGGCTGGCTACACCTTC.

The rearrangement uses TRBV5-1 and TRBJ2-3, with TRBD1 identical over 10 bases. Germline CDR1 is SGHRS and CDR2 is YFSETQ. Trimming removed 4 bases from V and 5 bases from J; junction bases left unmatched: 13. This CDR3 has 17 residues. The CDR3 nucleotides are TGCGCCAGCAGCCTGTACTCCGGGACAGGGGCGGGAGATACGCAGTATTTT. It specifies CASSLYSGTGAGDTQYF.

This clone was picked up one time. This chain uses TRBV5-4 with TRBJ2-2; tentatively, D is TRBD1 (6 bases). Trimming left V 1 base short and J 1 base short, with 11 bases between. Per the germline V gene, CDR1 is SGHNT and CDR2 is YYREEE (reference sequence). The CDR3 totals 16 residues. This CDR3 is CASSLRPGQNTGELFF. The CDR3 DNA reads TGTGCCAGCAGCTTGAGACCGGGACAGAACACCGGGGAGCTGTTTTTT.

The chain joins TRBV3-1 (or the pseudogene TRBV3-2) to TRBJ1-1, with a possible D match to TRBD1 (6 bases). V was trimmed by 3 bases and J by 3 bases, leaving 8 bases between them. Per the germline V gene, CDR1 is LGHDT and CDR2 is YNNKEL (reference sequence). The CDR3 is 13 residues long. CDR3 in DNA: TGTGCCAGCAGCCAGGGGGCCGACACTGAAGCTTTCTTT. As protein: CASSQGADTEAFF.

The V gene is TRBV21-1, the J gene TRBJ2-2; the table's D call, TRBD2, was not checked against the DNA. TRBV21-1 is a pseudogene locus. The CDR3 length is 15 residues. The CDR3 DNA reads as TGTGCCAGCAGCAAAGAATCCCCCCTCACCGGGGAGCTGTTTTTT. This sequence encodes CASSKESPLTGELFF.

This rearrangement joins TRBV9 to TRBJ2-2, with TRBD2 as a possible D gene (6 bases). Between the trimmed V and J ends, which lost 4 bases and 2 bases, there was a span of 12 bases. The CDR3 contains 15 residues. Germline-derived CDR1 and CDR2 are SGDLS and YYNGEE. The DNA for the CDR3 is TGTGCCAGCAGCCCTCCGGGACTCAACACCGGGGAGCTGTTTTTT. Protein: CASSPPGLNTGELFF.

CDR3 DNA: TGCGCCAGCAGCGATGCCAGGGGGCGAGGAGAGACCCAGTACTTC. Protein: CASSDARGRGETQYF. V usage is TRBV5-1 and J usage is TRBJ2-5; 8 bases agree with TRBD1. The CDR3 loop spans 15 amino acids. The trim removed 4 bases at V and 4 bases at J, leaving 9 bases unmatched. Germline loops: CDR1 SGHRS, CDR2 YFSETQ. Based on the CDR3 plus reference TRBV5-1 and TRBJ2-5, the full variable domain is KAGVTQTPRYLIKTRGQQVTLSCSPISGHRSVSWYQQTPGQGLQFLFEYFSETQRNKGNFPGRFSGRQFSNSRSEMNVSTLELGDSALYLCASSDARGRGETQYFGPGTRLLVL.

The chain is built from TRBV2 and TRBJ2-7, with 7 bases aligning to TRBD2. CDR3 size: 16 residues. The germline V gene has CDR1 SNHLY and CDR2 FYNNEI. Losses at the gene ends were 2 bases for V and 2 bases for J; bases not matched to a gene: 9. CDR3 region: CASSENRASGTYEQYF. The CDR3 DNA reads TGTGCCAGCAGTGAAAATCGGGCTAGCGGAACCTACGAGCAGTACTTC.